The 26 T cell receptor beta chains given below trace back to one sample, sequenced in a study of CD8 T cells in ankylosing spondylitis. Study-wide points: Blood of patients with ankylosing spondylitis appeared to be characterized by a TCR beta motif of about eight highly homologous variants.

Their antigens remain unidentified. From the 5' RACE reads, TCRdb called clonotypes with MiXCR, one entry per CDR3 protein. This sample has fewer than 750,000 distinct CDR3 sequences, with 15% to 20% found just once. The sequenced sample consisted of blood, either unsorted or a sorted T cell fraction (not recorded which). These receptors came from a male donor with ankylosing spondylitis.

This clonotype was seen more than once but under ten times. This chain links TRBV6-5 with TRBJ2-5; D might be TRBD1 or TRBD2, each matching 6 bases. The ends were cut back, 1 base at V and 5 bases at J, with 11 bases in the middle. CDR1 and CDR2 (germline): MNHEY, SVGAGI. CDR3 length equals 14 residues. Here the CDR3 DNA reads TGTGCCAGCAGTTACTATGGGGGGCAGGAGACCCAGTACTTC. This gives the protein CASSYYGGQETQYF.

The chain links TRBV4-1 to TRBJ1-1; D not certain. Trimming shortened V by 6 bases and J by 4 bases, and 15 bases separated the two germline ends. The CDR3 is made up of 14 amino acids. Germline V gene data show CDR1 as MGHRA and CDR2 as YSYEKL. The CDR3 here is CASRERTVGTEAFF. As DNA, the CDR3 is TGCGCCAGCAGGGAGCGGACTGTGGGCACTGAAGCTTTCTTT.

The rearrangement uses TRBV6-5 and TRBJ2-1; a weak D match, TRBD1 (5 bases). The CDR3 runs 15 residues. The V and J ends lost 0 bases and 4 bases respectively, with 10 bases between them. The germline CDR1 and CDR2 sequences are MNHEY and SVGAGI. CDR3 amino acids: CASSYSAQGYNEQFF. The DNA for the CDR3 is TGTGCCAGCAGTTACTCGGCCCAGGGTTACAATGAGCAGTTCTTC.

V is TRBV15 and J is TRBJ2-3; D not resolved. CDR1 and CDR2 (germline): LNHNV, YYDKDF (reference sequence). The V end was cut by 4 bases, the J end by 8 bases, with 7 bases between. This CDR3 spans 11 amino acids. The CDR3 DNA reads TGTGCCACCAGCATTTTCGGTACGCAGTATTTT. Its protein is CATSIFGTQYF. Full variable domain (remainder filled in from reference TRBV15 and TRBJ2-3): DAMVIQNPRYQVTQFGKPVTLSCSQTLNHNVMYWYQQKSSQAPKLLFHYYDKDFNNEADTPDNFQSRRPNTSFCFLDIRSPGLGDTAMYLCATSIFGTQYFGPGTRLTVL.

This clonotype was seen only a few times. The chain employs TRBV10-3 and TRBJ1-2; 7 bases fit TRBD1. Trimming removed 6 bases from V and 4 bases from J; junction bases left unmatched: 5. CDR1 ENHRY and CDR2 SYGVKD come from the germline V gene. The CDR3 is 13 residues long. The CDR3, as DNA: TGTGCCATCAGCTCCGGGACAGTCTATGGCTACACCTTC. Translated, it gives CAISSGTVYGYTF.

This clonotype came up a few times. The rearrangement links TRBV25-1 to TRBJ2-3; the match to TRBD2 covers 8 bases. Trimming at V came to 1 base and at J to 10 bases, leaving 7 bases not matched to a gene. CDR1 MGHDK and CDR2 SYGVNS come from the germline V gene. The CDR3 is 14 residues long. The CDR3 DNA is TGTGCCAGCAGTGAATGGGGCGCGGGGGGTGCGCAGTATTTT. Amino acid sequence: CASSEWGAGGAQYF.

This clonotype has a handful of counts. The CDR3 loop is CASSDSASPYNEQFF. In nucleotides, the CDR3 is TGTGCCAGCAGTGACTCGGCTAGCCCCTACAATGAGCAGTTCTTC. J is TRBJ2-1 and V is TRBV6-4; tentatively, D is TRBD2 (5 bases). There are 15 residues in the CDR3. Germline V gives CDR1 MRHNA, CDR2 SNTAGT. Trimming cost V 0 bases and J 2 bases, with 8 bases left between them.

This clonotype came up a few times. The rearrangement uses TRBV25-1 and TRBJ1-4; D ambiguous. V was clipped by 1 base and J by 4 bases, with 13 bases between them. Germline lookup yields CDR1 MGHDK and CDR2 SYGVNS. CDR3 length: 16 amino acids. The CDR3 nucleotides read TGTGCCAGCAGTGAATTGGATGCGACTATTAATGAAAAACTGTTTTTT. Protein product: CASSELDATINEKLFF.

This chain joins TRBV6-5 and TRBJ2-7; D unclear. The CDR3 is 15 residues long. Trimming cost V 2 bases and J 5 bases, with 16 bases left between them. Per germline, CDR1 MNHEY and CDR2 SVGAGI. CDR3 nucleotide sequence: TGTGCCAGCAGTTACCGTGGGGTCGGAAGAGACGAGCAGTACTTC. Residues: CASSYRGVGRDEQYF.

This chain links TRBV4-1 with TRBJ2-1, with D unclear. Trimming removed 1 base at V and 8 bases at J, with 15 bases between. Germline CDR1 MGHRA, CDR2 YSYEKL. The CDR3 has 15 residues. DNA for the CDR3: TGCGCCAGCAGCCAAGCCGGGCCCTTTGTCTATGAGCAGTTCTTC. Protein sequence: CASSQAGPFVYEQFF.

V gene TRBV24-1 combines with J gene TRBJ1-5; D may be TRBD1 (5 bases). Trimming stripped 4 bases from V and 6 bases from J, with 6 bases between. The CDR3 is 12 amino acids. Germline lookup yields CDR1 KGHDR and CDR2 SFDVKD. CDR3: CATSEGVQPQHF. CDR3 bases: TGTGCCACCAGTGAGGGGGTTCAGCCCCAGCATTTT.

In its sample, this clonotype was seen many times. The chain uses TRBV5-1 and TRBJ2-2; D may be TRBD2 (5 bases). The CDR3 is made up of 15 amino acids. Trimming took 5 bases from V and 5 from J, leaving 16 bases between them. Germline V gene lookup returns CDR1 SGHRS and CDR2 YFSETQ. The CDR3 sequence: CASRERPGGTGELFF. CDR3 nucleotide sequence: TGCGCCAGCAGGGAAAGACCCGGCGGGACCGGGGAGCTGTTTTTT.

This clonotype came up a few times. The chain employs TRBV29-1 and TRBJ2-5, with 7 bases that match TRBD2. CDR3 length: 16 residues. V shed 4 bases, J shed 2 bases, and the junction held 13 bases outside the gene matches. Germline assignment: CDR1 SQVTM and CDR2 ANQGSEA. The chain's CDR3 is CSVGGRGTNSQETQYF. The CDR3 region has the DNA TGCAGCGTTGGCGGCCGTGGGACTAACTCACAAGAGACCCAGTACTTC.

A few counts support this clonotype. The CDR3 here is CSAEADSGNTIYF. CDR3 DNA sequence: TGCAGCGCCGAGGCAGATTCTGGAAACACCATATATTTT. This chain uses TRBV29-1 with TRBJ1-3; no reliable D call. Trimming pared 7 bases from V and 1 base from J, leaving 11 bases between. The germline gives CDR1 SQVTM, CDR2 ANQGSEA. The CDR3 spans 13 residues.

This clonotype was detected many times. This chain links TRBV15 with TRBJ1-5, with D possibly being TRBD1 (5 bases). The V and J ends lost 1 base and 1 base respectively, with 11 bases between them. The CDR3 contains 16 residues. In germline, CDR1 is LNHNV, CDR2 YYDKDF (reference sequence). The CDR3 spells CATSRVRGASNQPQHF. The CDR3 DNA sequence: TGTGCCACCAGCAGAGTCCGCGGGGCGAGCAATCAGCCCCAGCATTTT.

CDR3 bases: TGTGCCAGCAGCACCATAAGAGGAGAGGGGAAAGAAAAACTGTTTTTT. Its translation is CASSTIRGEGKEKLFF. This chain connects TRBV7-9 to TRBJ1-4; possibly TRBD1 for D (5 bases). CDR1 is SEHNR, CDR2 FQNEAQ, per germline (reference sequence). The CDR3 sequence is 16 residues long. V lost 5 bases and J 8 bases, leaving 21 bases between the germline ends.

This clonotype was picked up a small number of times. This chain joins TRBV5-5 and TRBJ2-3, with D possibly called TRBD1 or TRBD2 (5 bases each). CDR1 is SGHKS, CDR2 YYEKEE, per germline (reference sequence). This CDR3 spans 17 amino acids. V lost 4 bases, J lost 6 bases, and 24 bases lay in between. The CDR3 nucleotides are TGTGCCAGCAGCCACCGGGGCTATTGGACCCAGGTGGATACGCAGTATTTT. This gives the protein CASSHRGYWTQVDTQYF.

This clonotype was seen a few times. The chain has TRBV11-2 and TRBJ2-5, with D possibly being TRBD2 (6 bases). Trimming cost V 2 bases and J 4 bases, with 11 bases left between them. The germline V gene has CDR1 SGHAT and CDR2 FQNNGV. This CDR3 is built from 14 residues. The DNA for the CDR3 is TGTGCCAGCAGCTTACGGACTACCGCAGAGACCCAGTACTTC. This translates into CASSLRTTAETQYF.

This clonotype was observed a few times. The rearrangement links TRBV7-9 to TRBJ1-2, with D possibly being TRBD1 (5 bases). From germline, CDR1 is SEHNR and CDR2 FQNEAQ (reference sequence). The CDR3 is 13 residues long. V lost 3 bases, J lost 7 bases, and 12 bases lay in between. CDR3 DNA: TGTGCCAGCAGCTTCGATGGGGGGTTTGGCTACACCTTC. It translates to CASSFDGGFGYTF.

This clonotype was found a few times. J is TRBJ2-1 and V is TRBV20-1, with D perhaps matching TRBD2 (5 bases). Germline V lookup: CDR1 DFQATT, CDR2 SNEGSKA (reference sequence). Trimming left V 0 bases short and J 0 bases short, with 9 bases between. The CDR3 extends over 15 amino acids. CDR3 loop: CSAREEAVSYNEQFF. CDR3 coding DNA: TGCAGTGCTAGAGAGGAAGCGGTCTCCTACAATGAGCAGTTCTTC.

The chain links TRBV30 to TRBJ2-1; D is unresolved. Germline V gene lookup returns CDR1 GTSNPN and CDR2 SVGIG (reference sequence). This CDR3 spans 11 amino acids. Trimming removed 4 bases from V and 8 bases from J, with 9 bases in between. Here the CDR3 reads CAWTANHEQFF. Here the CDR3 DNA reads TGTGCCTGGACAGCGAACCATGAGCAGTTCTTC. The whole variable domain, filled in from reference TRBV30 and TRBJ2-1, reads SQTIHQWPATLVQPVGSPLSLECTVEGTSNPNLYWYRQAAGRGLQLLFYSVGIGQISSEVPQNLSASRPQDRQFILSSKKLLLSDSGFYLCAWTANHEQFFGPGTRLTVL.

The rearrangement uses TRBV7-8 and TRBJ1-5; weak D call: TRBD1 (5 bases). The CDR3 consists of 13 residues. Looked up from germline, CDR1 is SGHVS and CDR2 is FQNEAQ. V was clipped by 6 bases and J by 7 bases, with 13 bases between them. The CDR3 reads CASSFKEGQPQHF. The CDR3 nucleotides are TGTGCCAGCAGTTTTAAGGAGGGGCAGCCCCAGCATTTT.

This clonotype was recorded many times. The rearrangement uses TRBV7-2 and TRBJ2-3; TRBD1 matches 10 bases. This CDR3 spans 15 amino acids. Per the germline V gene, CDR1 is SGHTA and CDR2 is FQGNSA. The V segment lost 5 bases and the J segment 1 base; nucleotides outside the gene matches: 3. Here the CDR3 reads CASSGTGVGTDTQYF. The CDR3 DNA reads TGTGCCAGCAGCGGGACAGGGGTAGGCACAGATACGCAGTATTTT.

This clonotype was observed a few times. This chain links TRBV4-1 with TRBJ1-1, with D unclear. The germline V gene encodes CDR1 MGHRA and CDR2 YSYEKL. V lost 3 bases and J 3 bases, leaving 8 bases between the germline ends. This CDR3 is built from 13 residues. The CDR3 DNA is TGCGCCAGCAGCCACCGGCAGTACACTGAAGCTTTCTTT. Translating gives CASSHRQYTEAFF.

V is TRBV11-2 and J is TRBJ2-7; 7 bases are a match to TRBD1. The germline gives CDR1 SGHAT, CDR2 FQNNGV. V gave up 4 bases and J gave up 2 bases; unmatched junction bases: 11. The CDR3 covers 16 residues. The CDR3 sequence: CASSSDPGQLPYEQYF. CDR3 sequence (DNA): TGTGCCAGCAGCTCAGACCCGGGACAGCTTCCCTACGAGCAGTACTTC. Using reference TRBV11-2 and TRBJ2-7 for the parts outside the CDR3, the full variable domain is EAGVAQSPRYKIIEKRQSVAFWCNPISGHATLYWYQQILGQGPKLLIQFQNNGVVDDSQLPKDRFSAERLKGVDSTLKIQPAKLEDSAVYLCASSSDPGQLPYEQYFGPGTRLTVT.

The rearrangement uses TRBV20-1 and TRBJ2-1; 7 nucleotides match TRBD2. V shed 3 bases and J 3 bases; nucleotides not matched to a gene: 8. This CDR3 region has 15 residues. Per germline, CDR1 DFQATT and CDR2 SNEGSKA (reference sequence). CDR3 coding DNA: TGCAGTGCTAGGAGGCGCGGGAGCTTCTACAATGAGCAGTTCTTC. Encoded protein: CSARRRGSFYNEQFF.